The next 19 T cell receptor beta chains were all read from a single sample in a study of blood T cell repertoires in COVID-19. Produced via immunoSEQ multiplex PCR; TCRdb's table is partial and in-frame only. Seen here are 200,000 to 250,000 clones, roughly nine tenths observed once, and the top ten hold roughly 10%. Sequencing was carried out using PBMCs or T cells enriched from blood (not recorded which). These receptors were collected from a man in his thirties or forties who had recovered from COVID-19.

This clone is judged medium-sized. In the same sample, other DNA sequences code for this CDR3. The gene calls are TRBV30 and TRBJ2-5, with 7 bases lining up with TRBD2. The CDR3 loop spans 14 amino acids. Looked up from germline, CDR1 is GTSNPN and CDR2 is SVGIG (reference sequence). With V trimmed by 1 base and J by 0 bases, 2 bases remained unmatched. The CDR3 here is CAWSGDYHQETQYF. The DNA of the CDR3 is TGTGCCTGGAGTGGGGACTACCACCAAGAGACCCAGTACTTC. The entire variable domain, with the rest obtained from reference TRBV30 and TRBJ2-5, is as follows: SQTIHQWPATLVQPVGSPLSLECTVEGTSNPNLYWYRQAAGRGLQLLFYSVGIGQISSEVPQNLSASRPQDRQFILSSKKLLLSDSGFYLCAWSGDYHQETQYFGPGTRLLVL.

The V gene is TRBV5-6, the J gene TRBJ2-2, with a possible D match to TRBD2 (7 bases). The CDR3 spans 14 residues. With 4 bases removed from V and 5 bases from J, the gap between germline ends came to 12 bases. CDR1 is SGHDT, CDR2 YYEEEE, per germline. CDR3: CASSPGGVTGELFF. Written as DNA, the CDR3 is TGTGCCAGCAGCCCGGGGGGCGTGACCGGGGAGCTGTTTTTT.

The V gene is TRBV7-2, the J gene TRBJ1-2; TRBD1 aligns across 7 bases. This CDR3 spans 14 amino acids. Trimming removed 5 bases from V and 5 bases from J; junction bases left unmatched: 8. CDR1 SGHTA and CDR2 FQGNSA come from the germline V gene. In nucleotides, the CDR3 is TGTGCCAGCAGCCGTGGGGGACAGTCATATGGCTACACCTTC. Translating it yields CASSRGGQSYGYTF.

This chain joins TRBV24-1 and TRBJ1-5; D unresolved. The length of the CDR3 is 13 residues. Trimming took off 9 bases at V and 0 bases at J, with 8 bases between the two ends. CDR1 is KGHDR and CDR2 is SFDVKD in the germline V gene. The CDR3 nucleotides are TGTGCCACCCAACAGTATAGCAATCAGCCCCAGCATTTT. Translation: CATQQYSNQPQHF.

This chain links TRBV13 with TRBJ2-1; TRBD1 agrees at 7 bases. The CDR3 contains 16 residues. V was clipped by 5 bases and J by 3 bases; unmatched bases: 10. In germline, CDR1 is PRHDT, CDR2 FYEKMQ (reference sequence). The CDR3 DNA sequence: TGTGCCAGCAGCCCCGGACCGGGACAGCTCTACAATGAGCAGTTCTTC. Translated, it gives CASSPGPGQLYNEQFF. The full variable domain, rest sourced from reference TRBV13 and TRBJ2-1, is AAGVIQSPRHLIKEKRETATLKCYPIPRHDTVYWYQQGPGQDPQFLISFYEKMQSDKGSIPDRFSAQQFSDYHSELNMSSLELGDSALYFCASSPGPGQLYNEQFFGPGTRLTVL.

The chain is built from TRBV11-3 and TRBJ1-1; TRBD1 aligns across 7 bases. V lost 8 bases to trimming and J lost 0 bases; unmatched junction nucleotides: 6. The CDR3 length is 14 residues. The V gene's germline CDR1 is SGHNT and CDR2 YENEEA. CDR3 sequence reads: CASVNRGMNTEAFF. The CDR3 DNA reads as TGTGCCAGCGTGAACAGGGGAATGAACACTGAAGCTTTCTTT.

The gene calls are TRBV7-9 and TRBJ2-7; weak D call: TRBD1 (6 bases). This CDR3 is 14 amino acids long. The V gene lost 0 bases and the J gene lost 3 bases, with 9 bases spanning the gap. Germline loops: CDR1 SEHNR, CDR2 FQNEAQ (reference sequence). The CDR3 DNA is TGTGCCAGCAGCTTAGCTGGGGGCGGCTACGAGCAGTACTTC. As protein: CASSLAGGGYEQYF.

The rearrangement links TRBV4-2 to TRBJ1-5; 8 nucleotides line up with TRBD1. CDR3 length equals 16 residues. Trimming cost V 0 bases and J 5 bases; bases outside gene matches: 6. In germline, CDR1 is LGHNA, CDR2 YNFKEQ. The CDR3 loop is CASSQDGQGAHQPQHF. CDR3 nucleotide sequence: TGTGCCAGCAGCCAAGACGGGCAGGGGGCCCATCAGCCCCAGCATTTT.

This chain joins TRBV7-2 and TRBJ2-7, with 7 nucleotides matching TRBD2. The CDR3 contains 15 residues. Unmatched junction bases numbered 9, after V lost 2 bases and J lost 5 bases. From germline, CDR1 is SGHTA and CDR2 FQGNSA. In nucleotides, the CDR3 is TGTGCCAGCAGCTTATGGCGGGAGAGTGGGAACGAGCAGTACTTC. Translating gives CASSLWRESGNEQYF.

The chain joins TRBV6-5 to TRBJ2-2, with D perhaps matching TRBD2 (5 bases). Trimming took 6 bases from V and 2 from J, leaving 13 bases between them. CDR1 and CDR2 (germline): MNHEY, SVGAGI. The CDR3 is made up of 15 amino acids. Written as DNA, the CDR3 is TGTGCCAGCAGCCGAGGGCTACTTAACACCGGGGAGCTGTTTTTT. It is translated as CASSRGLLNTGELFF.

V is TRBV5-1 and J is TRBJ1-1, with 7 bases identical to TRBD1. With 2 bases clipped from V and 4 bases from J, the junction kept 8 bases outside the gene matches. The germline V gene encodes CDR1 SGHRS and CDR2 YFSETQ. This CDR3 is built from 15 residues. The CDR3 region has the DNA TGCGCCAGCAGCTTCAACGGACAGGAGGGCACTGAAGCTTTCTTT. It encodes CASSFNGQEGTEAFF.

This clone was detected once. The chain employs TRBV13 and TRBJ2-7; 8 bases are a match to TRBD1. J was trimmed by 6 bases and V by 2 bases; bases with no gene match: 9. CDR3 length equals 15 residues. In germline, CDR1 is PRHDT, CDR2 FYEKMQ (reference sequence). The DNA for the CDR3 is TGTGCCAGCAGCTTAATGGCAGGGGGCCCGGCCGAGCAGTACTTC. It yields the protein CASSLMAGGPAEQYF.

The gene calls are TRBV5-5 and TRBJ1-5; no definite D call. Between the trimmed V and J ends, which lost 4 bases and 3 bases, there was a span of 8 bases. The CDR3 consists of 13 residues. From germline, CDR1 is SGHKS and CDR2 YYEKEE (reference sequence). The CDR3 DNA is TGTGCCAGCAGCCCCCAGGCCAATCAGCCCCAGCATTTT. Protein sequence: CASSPQANQPQHF.

This clone was picked up a small number of times. This chain links TRBV7-2 with TRBJ1-5; D is perhaps TRBD1 (5 bases). The germline V and J ends were trimmed by 5 bases and 1 base, with 6 bases remaining between them. This CDR3 region has 13 residues. In germline, CDR1 is SGHTA, CDR2 FQGNSA. CDR3 residues: CASSPGSNQPQHF. The CDR3, as DNA: TGTGCCAGCAGCCCAGGGAGCAATCAGCCCCAGCATTTT.

This chain connects TRBV5-1 to TRBJ2-7; perhaps TRBD2 as D (6 bases). The CDR3 extends over 13 amino acids. From germline, CDR1 is SGHRS and CDR2 YFSETQ. The germline V and J ends were trimmed by 0 bases and 7 bases, with 11 bases remaining between them. DNA for the CDR3: TGCGCCAGCAGCTTGGGGCCCGGGGGAGAGCAGTACTTC. Protein sequence: CASSLGPGGEQYF.

The chain uses TRBV30 and TRBJ2-1; D possibly corresponds to TRBD2 (6 bases). The ends were cut back, 4 bases at V and 5 bases at J, with 15 bases in the middle. The CDR3 covers 14 residues. CDR1 GTSNPN and CDR2 SVGIG come from the germline V gene (reference sequence). The CDR3 reads CAWNGGSGDNEQFF. In nucleotides, the CDR3 is TGTGCCTGGAACGGGGGTAGTGGGGACAATGAGCAGTTCTTC.

The V gene is TRBV4-1, the J gene TRBJ2-7, with TRBD1 identical over 7 bases. V dropped 1 base and J dropped 4; count of bases not matched to a gene: 7. Germline V gene sequence: CDR1 MGHRA, CDR2 YSYEKL. The CDR3 runs to 15 residues. CDR3 sequence: CASSQVEGQSYEQYF. CDR3 coding DNA: TGCGCCAGCAGCCAAGTTGAGGGACAGAGTTACGAGCAGTACTTC.

V usage is TRBV5-1 and J usage is TRBJ1-3; the D is unclear. Looked up from germline, CDR1 is SGHRS and CDR2 is YFSETQ. The CDR3 loop spans 15 amino acids. Trimming left V 3 bases short and J 0 bases short, with 10 bases between. The CDR3 DNA reads TGCGCCAGCAGCTCCTATATGAGCTCTGGAAACACCATATATTTT. Protein: CASSSYMSSGNTIYF.

The chain employs TRBV28 and TRBJ2-4; 8 positions match TRBD1. The length of the CDR3 is 15 residues. CDR1 MDHEN and CDR2 SYDVKM come from the germline V gene. V shed 6 bases and J 5 bases; nucleotides not matched to a gene: 9. This CDR3 reads CASRGLQGAQNIQYF. The CDR3 region has the DNA TGTGCCAGCAGGGGACTTCAGGGGGCTCAAAACATTCAGTACTTC.